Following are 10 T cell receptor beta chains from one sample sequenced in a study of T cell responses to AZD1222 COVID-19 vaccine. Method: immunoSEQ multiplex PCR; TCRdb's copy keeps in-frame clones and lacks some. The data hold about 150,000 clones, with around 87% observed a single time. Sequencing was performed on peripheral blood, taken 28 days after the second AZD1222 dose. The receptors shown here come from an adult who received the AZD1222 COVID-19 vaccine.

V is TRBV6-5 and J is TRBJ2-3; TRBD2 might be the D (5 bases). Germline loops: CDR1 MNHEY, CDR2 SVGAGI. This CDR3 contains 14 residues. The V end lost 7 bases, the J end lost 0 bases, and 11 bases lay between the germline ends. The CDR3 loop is CASIRERSTDTQYF. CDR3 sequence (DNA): TGTGCCAGCATCCGGGAACGGAGCACAGATACGCAGTATTTT.

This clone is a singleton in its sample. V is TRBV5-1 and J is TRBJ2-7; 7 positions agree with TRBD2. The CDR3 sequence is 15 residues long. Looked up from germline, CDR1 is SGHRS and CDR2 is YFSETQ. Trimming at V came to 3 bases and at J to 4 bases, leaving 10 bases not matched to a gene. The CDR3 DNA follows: TGCGCCAGCAGCTCGGAAAGCGGGATTGAGTACGAGCAGTACTTC. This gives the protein CASSSESGIEYEQYF.

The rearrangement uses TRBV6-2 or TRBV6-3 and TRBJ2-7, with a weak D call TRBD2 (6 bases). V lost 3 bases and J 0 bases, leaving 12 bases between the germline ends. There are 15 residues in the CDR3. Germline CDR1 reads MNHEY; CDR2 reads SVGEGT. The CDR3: CASSYRRDASYEQYF. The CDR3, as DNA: TGTGCCAGCAGTTATAGGCGGGACGCCTCCTACGAGCAGTACTTC.

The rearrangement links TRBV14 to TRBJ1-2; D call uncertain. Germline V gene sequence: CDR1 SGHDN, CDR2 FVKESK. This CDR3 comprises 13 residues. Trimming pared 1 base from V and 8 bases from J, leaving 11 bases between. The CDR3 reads CASSQVIGIGYTF. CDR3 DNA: TGTGCCAGCAGCCAAGTTATAGGAATCGGCTACACCTTC. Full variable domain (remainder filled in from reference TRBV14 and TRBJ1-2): EAGVTQFPSHSVIEKGQTVTLRCDPISGHDNLYWYRRVMGKEIKFLLHFVKESKQDESGMPNNRFLAERTGGTYSTLKVQPAELEDSGVYFCASSQVIGIGYTFGSGTRLTVV.

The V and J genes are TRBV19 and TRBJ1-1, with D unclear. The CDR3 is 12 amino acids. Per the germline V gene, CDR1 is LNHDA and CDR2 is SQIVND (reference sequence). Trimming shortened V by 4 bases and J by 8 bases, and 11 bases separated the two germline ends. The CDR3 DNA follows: TGTGCCAGTAGTAAACTCGGCAGGGAAGCTTTCTTT. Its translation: CASSKLGREAFF.

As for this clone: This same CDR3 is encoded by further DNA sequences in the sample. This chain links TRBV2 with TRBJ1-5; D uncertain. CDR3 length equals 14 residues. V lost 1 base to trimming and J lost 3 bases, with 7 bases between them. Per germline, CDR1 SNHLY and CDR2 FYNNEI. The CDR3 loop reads CASSEVGFNQPQHF. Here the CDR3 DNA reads TGTGCCAGCAGTGAAGTGGGATTCAATCAGCCCCAGCATTTT.

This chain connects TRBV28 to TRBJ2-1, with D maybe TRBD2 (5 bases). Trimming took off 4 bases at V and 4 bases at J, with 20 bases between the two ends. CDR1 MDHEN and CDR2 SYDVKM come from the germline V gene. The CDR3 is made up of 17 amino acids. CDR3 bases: TGTGCCAGCAGTTGGTTTCGGGGAGTCCAGATATACAATGAGCAGTTCTTC. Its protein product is CASSWFRGVQIYNEQFF.

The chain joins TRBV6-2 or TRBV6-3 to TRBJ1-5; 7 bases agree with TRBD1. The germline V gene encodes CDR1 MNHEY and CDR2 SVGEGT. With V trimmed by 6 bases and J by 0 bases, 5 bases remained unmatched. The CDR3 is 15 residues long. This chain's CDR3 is CASSQTGISNQPQHF. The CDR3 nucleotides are TGTGCCAGCAGCCAGACAGGGATTAGCAATCAGCCCCAGCATTTT.

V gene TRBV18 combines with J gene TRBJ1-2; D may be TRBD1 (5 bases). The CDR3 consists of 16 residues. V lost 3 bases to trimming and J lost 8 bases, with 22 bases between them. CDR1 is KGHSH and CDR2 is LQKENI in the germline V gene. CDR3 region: CASSPETGRQDGGYTF. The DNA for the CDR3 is TGTGCCAGCTCACCGGAAACGGGACGGCAAGACGGAGGCTACACCTTC.

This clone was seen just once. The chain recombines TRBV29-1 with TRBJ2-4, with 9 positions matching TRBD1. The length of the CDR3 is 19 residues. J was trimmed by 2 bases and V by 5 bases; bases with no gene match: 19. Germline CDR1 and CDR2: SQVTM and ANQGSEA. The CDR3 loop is CSVIGMIRDREFTKNIQYF. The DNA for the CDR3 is TGCAGCGTTATCGGAATGATCCGGGACAGGGAATTCACCAAAAACATTCAGTACTTC.